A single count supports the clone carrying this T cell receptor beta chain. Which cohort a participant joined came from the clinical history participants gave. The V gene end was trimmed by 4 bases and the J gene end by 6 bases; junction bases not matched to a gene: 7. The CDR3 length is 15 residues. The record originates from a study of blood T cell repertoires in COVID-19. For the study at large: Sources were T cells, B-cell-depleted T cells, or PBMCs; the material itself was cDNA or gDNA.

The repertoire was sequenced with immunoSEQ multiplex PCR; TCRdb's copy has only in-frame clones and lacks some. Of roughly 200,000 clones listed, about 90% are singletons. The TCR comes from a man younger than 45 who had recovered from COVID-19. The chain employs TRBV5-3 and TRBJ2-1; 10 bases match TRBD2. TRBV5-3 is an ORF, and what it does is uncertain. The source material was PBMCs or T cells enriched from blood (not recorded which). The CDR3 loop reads CARSLTSGVLNEQFF. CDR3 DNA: TGTGCCAGAAGCCTTACTAGCGGGGTACTCAATGAGCAGTTCTTC.